This record concerns one T cell receptor (beta chain) sequence. Sequenced by immunoSEQ multiplex PCR; TCRdb stores in-frame clones only, minus some. The sample contains roughly 87,000 clones, about nine tenths of which appear only once. The CDR3 spans 12 residues. The germline gives CDR1 ENHRY, CDR2 SYGVKD. The V gene lost 6 bases and the J gene lost 8 bases, with 13 bases spanning the gap. The sample is drawn from a study of PD-L1 blockade in urothelial cancer. Sequencing used PBMCs, obtained around atezolizumab (anti-PD-L1) treatment. The receptor was isolated from a woman aged 70-85 years with urothelial cancer. The chain recombines TRBV10-3 with TRBJ1-2; D might be TRBD1 (6 bases). DNA of the CDR3: TGTGCCATCAGATTACAGGGTTGGGGCTACACCTTC. Amino acid sequence: CAIRLQGWGYTF.